What follows are 27 T cell receptor beta chains derived from one specimen sequenced in a study of T cells in Graves' hyperthyroidism and ophthalmopathy. Amplified regions were TCR beta CDR3 sequences from RNA transcripts. The HTBI primer set drove a first-round RT-PCR of the TCR CDR3. Each CDR3 protein is one row after TCRdb ran MiXCR on the multiplex PCR reads. The sample lists a few hundred thousand distinct CDR3 sequences; nearly 15% were seen once. The sequenced sample was blood. These receptors all stem from a woman aged 55-75 years with Graves' ophthalmopathy.

The sample holds one count of this clonotype. Written as DNA, the CDR3 is TGTGCCAGCAGCGTAACTAGCGGGAGAGAGACCCAGTACTTC. The encoded protein is CASSVTSGRETQYF. The chain joins TRBV9 to TRBJ2-5; TRBD2 matches 11 bases. Unmatched junction bases numbered 0, after V lost 1 base and J lost 4 bases. Per germline, CDR1 SGDLS and CDR2 YYNGEE. The CDR3 is made up of 14 amino acids.

This clonotype was seen at least ten times. This chain links TRBV24-1 with TRBJ1-2, with a tentative D call TRBD1 (5 bases). This CDR3 is built from 14 residues. Germline V CDR1 and CDR2: KGHDR, SFDVKD. Trimming pared 4 bases from V and 7 bases from J, leaving 15 bases between. CDR3 in DNA: TGTGCCACCAGTGAGCGGGGGACTCCCACTGGCTACACCTTC. Its translation is CATSERGTPTGYTF.

This clonotype was detected ten times or more. This chain connects TRBV2 to TRBJ1-1; a possible D gene is TRBD1 (6 bases). With 2 bases removed from V and 8 bases from J, the gap between germline ends came to 18 bases. This CDR3 has 15 residues. Per the germline V gene, CDR1 is SNHLY and CDR2 is FYNNEI. The CDR3 DNA follows: TGTGCCAGCAGTGAATCCCGAAACAGGGCTCGGGAAGCTTTCTTT. Translated, it gives CASSESRNRAREAFF.

This clonotype was observed at least ten times. V gene TRBV12-3 or TRBV12-4 combines with J gene TRBJ1-5, with 8 bases aligning to TRBD1. The CDR3 spans 15 residues. The V and J ends lost 5 bases and 6 bases, in that order; junction bases with no gene match: 9. The CDR3 spells CASSKNGQGGQPQHF. CDR3 nucleotide sequence: TGTGCCAGCAGTAAGAATGGACAGGGCGGTCAGCCCCAGCATTTT.

This clonotype was counted many times. The CDR3 is CAWSDFGGGTDTQYF. The CDR3 coding sequence is TGTGCCTGGAGTGATTTTGGCGGGGGAACAGATACGCAGTATTTT. The rearrangement links TRBV30 to TRBJ2-3, with TRBD2 matching over 7 bases. There are 15 residues in the CDR3. Trimming removed 1 base from V and 3 bases from J; junction bases left unmatched: 7. From germline, CDR1 is GTSNPN and CDR2 SVGIG (reference sequence).

This clonotype was observed a handful of times. The rearrangement links TRBV14 to TRBJ1-1, with D uncertain. Germline assignment: CDR1 SGHDN and CDR2 FVKESK. V lost 0 bases to trimming and J lost 0 bases, with 5 bases between them. The CDR3 is 14 residues long. The CDR3 DNA sequence: TGTGCCAGCAGCCAAGAAAGGATGAACACTGAAGCTTTCTTT. This codes for CASSQERMNTEAFF.

The sample holds many counts of this clonotype. The chain employs TRBV7-2 and TRBJ2-5, with TRBD2 matching over 8 bases. This CDR3 spans 14 amino acids. Trimming took 5 bases from V and 7 from J; bases not matched to a gene: 9. Germline CDR1 SGHTA, CDR2 FQGNSA. CDR3 region: CASSRLAGPGTQYF. In DNA, the CDR3 is TGTGCCAGCAGCCGCCTAGCGGGCCCCGGGACCCAGTACTTC.

Only a few counts were recorded for this clonotype. The gene calls are TRBV19 and TRBJ2-7; D call uncertain. The CDR3 covers 15 residues. Trimming removed 0 bases from V and 3 bases from J, with 12 bases in between. Germline V lookup: CDR1 LNHDA, CDR2 SQIVND (reference sequence). CDR3 in amino acids: CASSIDFTEIYEQYF. CDR3 DNA: TGTGCCAGTAGTATAGATTTCACAGAGATCTACGAGCAGTACTTC.

This clonotype was seen at least ten times. This rearrangement joins TRBV12-3 or TRBV12-4 to TRBJ2-3, with 9 bases matching TRBD2. V lost 6 bases, J lost 1 base, and 8 bases stayed unmatched. There are 16 residues in the CDR3. CDR3 sequence reads: CASRPTGGRGTDTQYF. For the CDR3, the DNA is TGTGCCAGCAGGCCGACTGGCGGGAGGGGCACAGATACGCAGTATTTT.

This clonotype appeared many times. The rearrangement joins TRBV7-3 to TRBJ2-2; 8 bases align to TRBD2. CDR3 length: 16 residues. CDR1 and CDR2 from the germline V gene are SGHTA and FQGTGA. V was clipped by 2 bases and J by 0 bases; unmatched bases: 2. The CDR3 nucleotides are TGTGCCAGCAGCTTATTGGGACTAGCGAACACCGGGGAGCTGTTTTTT. This sequence encodes CASSLLGLANTGELFF.

V is TRBV3-1 and J is TRBJ2-3; 13 positions agree with TRBD2. The CDR3 consists of 16 residues. Germline V CDR1 and CDR2: LGHDT, YNNKEL (reference sequence). Trimming at V came to 4 bases and at J to 4 bases, leaving 5 bases not matched to a gene. The CDR3 region has the DNA TGTGCCAGCAGCCCCCGACTAGCGGGAGGTTCAGATACGCAGTATTTT. It is translated as CASSPRLAGGSDTQYF.

Ten or more counts support this clonotype. The chain employs TRBV27 and TRBJ2-7; possible D gene TRBD1, 5 bases. The CDR3 extends over 15 amino acids. Germline V gene lookup returns CDR1 MNHEY and CDR2 SMNVEV (reference sequence). Trimming stripped 2 bases from V and 2 bases from J, with 13 bases between. The CDR3 nucleotides read TGTGCCAGCAGTTTACGCCCAGGGAATCCCTACGAGCAGTACTTC. It is translated as CASSLRPGNPYEQYF.

The CDR3 reads CASSPGGTSELGYYNEQFF. For the CDR3, the DNA is TGCGCCAGCAGCCCCGGCGGGACTAGTGAATTGGGCTACTACAATGAGCAGTTCTTC. The J gene is TRBJ2-1, the V gene TRBV5-1, with 8 bases that match TRBD2. The germline CDR1 and CDR2 sequences are SGHRS and YFSETQ. The ends lost 4 bases at V and 3 bases at J; junction bases unmatched: 18. This CDR3 is 19 amino acids long. Drawing the rest from reference TRBV5-1 and TRBJ2-1, the complete variable domain is KAGVTQTPRYLIKTRGQQVTLSCSPISGHRSVSWYQQTPGQGLQFLFEYFSETQRNKGNFPGRFSGRQFSNSRSEMNVSTLELGDSALYLCASSPGGTSELGYYNEQFFGPGTRLTVL.

This clonotype was counted a few times. V usage is TRBV24-1 and J usage is TRBJ2-3; 10 bases are shared with TRBD2. The CDR3 contains 19 residues. Germline trimming cut 2 bases from V and 8 bases from J; bases unmatched to any gene: 18. Germline V CDR1 and CDR2: KGHDR, SFDVKD. The CDR3 DNA is TGTGCCACCAGTGATTCCACAGGGAAGAGCGGGAGGGCCTTCGGTACGCAGTATTTT. This gives the protein CATSDSTGKSGRAFGTQYF.

Remarks on this clonotype: Just one base apart from a much larger clone, this may be a read error. The rearrangement joins TRBV2 to TRBJ2-3; D might be TRBD1 or TRBD2, each matching 5 bases. The CDR3 is 14 residues long. Germline V gives CDR1 SNHLY, CDR2 FYNNEI. Between the trimmed V and J ends, which lost 4 bases and 4 bases, there was a span of 12 bases. The CDR3 is CASSGQRGADTQYF. CDR3 bases: TGTGCCAGCAGTGGACAGCGAGGGGCAGATACGCAGTATTTT.

Many counts were recorded for this clonotype. The chain carries TRBV15 and TRBJ2-3, with TRBD2 matching 7 bases. V trimming: 0 bases; J trimming: 6 bases; junction bases outside the gene matches: 9. Germline V gene lookup returns CDR1 LNHNV and CDR2 YYDKDF (reference sequence). The CDR3 extends over 16 amino acids. CDR3 nucleotides: TGTGCCACCAGCAGAGATCGCGGCGGGAGTAGGGATACGCAGTATTTT. Its protein is CATSRDRGGSRDTQYF.

This clonotype has ten or more counts. The V gene is TRBV12-5, the J gene TRBJ2-5; possibly TRBD2 for D (5 bases). V lost 5 bases and J lost 1, with 14 bases in between. Germline V CDR1 and CDR2: LGHNT, FRNRAP. The length of the CDR3 is 15 residues. CDR3 nucleotide sequence: TGTGCTAGTGGTCTCCTAGCAGGTCTCCAAGAGACCCAGTACTTC. Protein product: CASGLLAGLQETQYF.

This clonotype was counted once. This chain uses TRBV7-9 with TRBJ1-2, with 9 bases aligning to TRBD1. The CDR3 has 15 residues. Germline V CDR1 and CDR2: SEHNR, FQNEAQ (reference sequence). Unmatched junction bases numbered 1, after V lost 1 base and J lost 1 base. The CDR3 region has the DNA TGTGCCAGCAGCTTAGGGACAGGGGTTAACTATGGCTACACCTTC. It is translated as CASSLGTGVNYGYTF.

This clonotype was found many times. The chain recombines TRBV7-9 with TRBJ2-1; D possibly matches TRBD1 or TRBD2 (5 bases each). The CDR3 length is 14 residues. The V gene lost 2 bases and the J gene lost 6 bases, with 11 bases spanning the gap. Germline lookup yields CDR1 SEHNR and CDR2 FQNEAQ (reference sequence). CDR3 coding DNA: TGTGCCAGCAGCTTAAGTGAGGGGAGCAATGAGCAGTTCTTC. It translates to CASSLSEGSNEQFF. The full variable domain, in which reference TRBV7-9 and TRBJ2-1 provide the parts outside the CDR3, is DTGVSQNPRHKITKRGQNVTFRCDPISEHNRLYWYRQTLGQGPEFLTYFQNEAQLEKSRLLSDRFSAERPKGSFSTLEIQRTEQGDSAMYLCASSLSEGSNEQFFGPGTRLTVL.

This clonotype was counted at least ten times. CDR3 nucleotide sequence: TGTGCCAGCAGTTTGGGCCGGTGGAACACTGAAGCTTTCTTT. Translating gives CASSLGRWNTEAFF. The V call is TRBV12-3 or TRBV12-4, the J call TRBJ1-1; D remains ambiguous. V lost 3 bases to trimming and J lost 1 base, with 9 bases between them. The CDR3 is made up of 14 amino acids.

V and J are TRBV19 and TRBJ2-7; maybe TRBD1 (5 bases). Trimming pared 5 bases from V and 1 base from J, leaving 12 bases between. From germline, CDR1 is LNHDA and CDR2 SQIVND (reference sequence). CDR3 length equals 14 residues. The DNA for the CDR3 is TGTGCCAGTAGTCCGAGACAGAGATCCTACGAGCAGTACTTC. Translating it yields CASSPRQRSYEQYF.

The chain combines TRBV3-1 with TRBJ2-1; 9 bases agree with TRBD1. The V gene's germline CDR1 is LGHDT and CDR2 YNNKEL (reference sequence). The V and J ends lost 2 bases and 4 bases, in that order; junction bases with no gene match: 3. The length of the CDR3 is 15 residues. The DNA for the CDR3 is TGTGCCAGCAGCCAAAACAGGGGGCCTTACAATGAGCAGTTCTTC. Protein product: CASSQNRGPYNEQFF.

This clonotype showed up just a few times. CDR3: CASSLTRADEQFF. For the CDR3, the DNA is TGTGCCAGCAGCTTAACGAGGGCCGATGAGCAGTTCTTC. The rearrangement links TRBV7-3 to TRBJ2-1, with D perhaps matching TRBD2 (5 bases). The V gene lost 0 bases and the J gene lost 8 bases, with 8 bases spanning the gap. The germline gives CDR1 SGHTA, CDR2 FQGTGA. The CDR3 sequence is 13 residues long.

Ten or more counts support this clonotype. The V call is TRBV20-1, the J call TRBJ2-7; 9 bases align to TRBD1. Per germline, CDR1 DFQATT and CDR2 SNEGSKA (reference sequence). The V segment lost 1 base and the J segment 2 bases; nucleotides outside the gene matches: 9. CDR3 length equals 16 residues. The CDR3 DNA reads TGCAGTGCTAGAGCAACCGGGACAGGGTCGACCTACGAGCAGTACTTC. Translated: CSARATGTGSTYEQYF.

This clonotype was observed many times. V gene TRBV28 combines with J gene TRBJ2-3, with TRBD1 matching over 11 bases. V gave up 3 bases and J gave up 3 bases; unmatched junction bases: 5. This CDR3 is built from 16 residues. Germline loops: CDR1 MDHEN, CDR2 SYDVKM. The CDR3 is CASSLRGTGGTDTQYF. The CDR3 coding sequence is TGTGCCAGCAGTTTGCGTGGGACAGGGGGTACAGATACGCAGTATTTT. Full variable domain (remainder filled in from reference TRBV28 and TRBJ2-3): DVKVTQSSRYLVKRTGEKVFLECVQDMDHENMFWYRQDPGLGLRLIYFSYDVKMKEKGDIPEGYSVSREKKERFSLILESASTNQTSMYLCASSLRGTGGTDTQYFGPGTRLTVL.

This clonotype was detected ten times or more. The J gene is TRBJ1-5, the V gene TRBV28; 9 bases match TRBD1. V trimming: 7 bases; J trimming: 2 bases; junction bases outside the gene matches: 6. Germline loops: CDR1 MDHEN, CDR2 SYDVKM. The CDR3 contains 15 residues. CDR3 residues: CASIEGQGGNQPQHF. The CDR3 nucleotides are TGTGCCAGCATAGAGGGACAGGGTGGCAATCAGCCCCAGCATTTT.

The chain has TRBV2 and TRBJ1-4; 7 bases are shared with TRBD1. The germline CDR1 and CDR2 sequences are SNHLY and FYNNEI. After removal of 10 bases from V and 8 bases from J, the junction contained 10 bases not matched to a gene. The CDR3 totals 13 residues. The CDR3 nucleotides read TGTGCCACCACCGCAGGGGGAGGCGAAAAACTGTTTTTT. This encodes CATTAGGGEKLFF.